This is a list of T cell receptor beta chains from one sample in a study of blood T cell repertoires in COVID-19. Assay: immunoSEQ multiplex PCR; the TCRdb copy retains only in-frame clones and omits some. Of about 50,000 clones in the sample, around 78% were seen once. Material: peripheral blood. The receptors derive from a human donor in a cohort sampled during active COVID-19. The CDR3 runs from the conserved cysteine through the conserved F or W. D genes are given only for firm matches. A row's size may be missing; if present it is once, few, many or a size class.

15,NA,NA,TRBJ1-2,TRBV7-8,TGTGCCAGCAGCTTGTTATTGGACAGTTTTTCCATCGACACCTTC,CASSLLLDSFSIDTF
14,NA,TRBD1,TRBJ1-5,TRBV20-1,TGCAGTGCTAGTCCCCAGGGGGTGCATCAGCCCCAGCATTTT,CSASPQGVHQPQHF
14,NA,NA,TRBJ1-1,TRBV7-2,TGTGCCAGCAGCTTAGTATTAGGGGACACTGAAGCTTTCTTT,CASSLVLGDTEAFF
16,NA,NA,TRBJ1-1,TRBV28,TGTGCCAGCAGTACTCAACAGGGAATTTCCTTCGATTGGGCTTTCTTT,CASSTQQGISFDWAFF
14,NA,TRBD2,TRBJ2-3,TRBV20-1,TGCAGTGCTAGTAGAGCGGGACTCACAGATACGCAGTATTTT,CSASRAGLTDTQYF
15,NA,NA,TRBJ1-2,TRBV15,TGTGCCACCAGCCCCTTTATCTCGACAGCATATGGCTACACCTTC,CATSPFISTAYGYTF
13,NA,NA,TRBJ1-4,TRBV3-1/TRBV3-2,TGTGCCAGCAGCCAGGGAAGCGGTGAAAAACTGTTTTTT,CASSQGSGEKLFF
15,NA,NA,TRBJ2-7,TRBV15,TGTGCCACCAGCCGGGGGGGGACAGGGCCCTACGAGCAGTACTTC,CATSRGGTGPYEQYF
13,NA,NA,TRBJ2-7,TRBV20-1,TGCAGTGCTAGTGCACCCCAGGGGAAAGAGCAGTACTTC,CSASAPQGKEQYF
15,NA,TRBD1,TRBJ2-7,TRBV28,TGTGCCAGCAGTGGAACCGGGACAGGGCGCTACGAGCAGTACTTC,CASSGTGTGRYEQYF
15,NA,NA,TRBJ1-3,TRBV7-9,TGTGCCAGCAGCGATACAGGGCACACTGGAAACACCATATATTTT,CASSDTGHTGNTIYF
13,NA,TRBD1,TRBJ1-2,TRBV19,TGTGCCGTAAACAGGGGAGAGAACTATGGCTACACCTTC,CAVNRGENYGYTF
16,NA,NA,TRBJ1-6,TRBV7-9,TGTGCCAGCAGCACTCCGATAGCGGGGAGTAATTCACCCCTCCACTTT,CASSTPIAGSNSPLHF
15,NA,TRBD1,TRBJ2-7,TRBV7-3,TGTGCCAGCAGCCGATCGGGGACAGGGGCCTACGAGCAGTACTTC,CASSRSGTGAYEQYF
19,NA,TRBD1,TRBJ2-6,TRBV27,TGTGCCAGCAGTTTGTCCGGGACAGGGGGCTGGTCTGGGGCCAACGTCCTGACTTTC,CASSLSGTGGWSGANVLTF
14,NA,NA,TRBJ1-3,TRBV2,TGTGCCAGCAGTGCTGTCAGGGGTGGAAACACCATATATTTT,CASSAVRGGNTIYF
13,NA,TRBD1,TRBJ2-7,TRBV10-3,TGTGCCGTAGGACAGGGTTTCGGCTACGAGCAGTACTTC,CAVGQGFGYEQYF
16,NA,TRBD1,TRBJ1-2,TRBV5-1,TGCGCCAGCAGCTTGGGACAGGGAGGTATTGCCTATGGCTACACCTTC,CASSLGQGGIAYGYTF
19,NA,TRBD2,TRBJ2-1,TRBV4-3,TGCGCCAGCAGCCAAGAGGTAGCGGGGGGGGCCAGCTCCTACAATGAGCAGTTCTTC,CASSQEVAGGASSYNEQFF
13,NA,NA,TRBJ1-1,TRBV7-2,TGTGCCAGCAGCTTAGTTCACGGCACTGAAGCTTTCTTT,CASSLVHGTEAFF
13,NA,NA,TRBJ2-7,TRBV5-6,TGTGCCAGCAGCCTCCCAGGGGCGTACGAGCAGTACTTC,CASSLPGAYEQYF
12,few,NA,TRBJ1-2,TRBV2,TGTGCCAGCAGTGGTAGCCTCTATGGCTACACCTTC,CASSGSLYGYTF
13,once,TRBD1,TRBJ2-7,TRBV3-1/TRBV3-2,TGTGCCAGCAGTAGGGACAGCGGCTACGAGCAGTACTTC,CASSRDSGYEQYF
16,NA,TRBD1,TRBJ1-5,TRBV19,TGTGCCACGGTTTACCGGGACAGGGGGTTCCCTCAGCCCCAGCATTTT,CATVYRDRGFPQPQHF
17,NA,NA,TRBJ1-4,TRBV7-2,TGTGCCAGCAGCTTGGGTTGGGGTCGGGGTTTCGGTGAAAAACTGTTTTTT,CASSLGWGRGFGEKLFF
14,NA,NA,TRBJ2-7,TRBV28,TGTGCCAGCAGTTCCGACTGGAGCTCCTACGAGCAGTACTTC,CASSSDWSSYEQYF
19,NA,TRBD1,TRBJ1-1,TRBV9,TGTGCCAGCAGCGTAGGGTGGGAGGGGACAGGGAACATGAACACTGAAGCTTTCTTT,CASSVGWEGTGNMNTEAFF
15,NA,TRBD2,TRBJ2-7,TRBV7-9,TGTGCCAGCAGCTCCCCTAGCGGGGGCCGCTACGAGCAGTACTTC,CASSSPSGGRYEQYF
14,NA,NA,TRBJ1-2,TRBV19,TGTGCCAGTAGCCTTCGGGGGGGGAACTATGGCTACACCTTC,CASSLRGGNYGYTF
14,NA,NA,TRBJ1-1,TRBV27,TGTGCCAGCCGTCTACTCGTTATGAACACTGAAGCTTTCTTT,CASRLLVMNTEAFF
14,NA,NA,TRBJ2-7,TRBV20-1,TGCAGTGCTAGTTCCGCGCCGAGCTCCTACGAGCAGTACTTC,CSASSAPSSYEQYF
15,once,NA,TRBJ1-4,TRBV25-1,TGTGCCAGCAGTGATGTCGGTGCAACTAATGAAAAACTGTTTTTT,CASSDVGATNEKLFF
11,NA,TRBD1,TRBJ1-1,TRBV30,TGTGCCTGGGGACCCGGGACAGCAGCTTTCTTT,CAWGPGTAAFF
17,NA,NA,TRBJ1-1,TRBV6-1,TGTGCCAGCAGTGAAGGACGGGTTTGGGGAGAGAACACTGAAGCTTTCTTT,CASSEGRVWGENTEAFF
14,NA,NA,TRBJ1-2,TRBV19,TGTGCCAGTACCTCCATCGGGGGTAACTATGGCTACACCTTC,CASTSIGGNYGYTF
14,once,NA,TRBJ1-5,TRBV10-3,TGTGCCATCAGAGACCAACGGGGCAATCAGCCCCAGCATTTT,CAIRDQRGNQPQHF
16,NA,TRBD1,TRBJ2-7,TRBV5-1,TGCGCCAGCAGCTTGGAGGGGGCTAGCTGGATCGACGAGCAGTACTTC,CASSLEGASWIDEQYF
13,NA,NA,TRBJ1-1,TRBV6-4,TGTGCCAGCAGTGAAGATGGGGCCTCTGAAGCTTTCTTT,CASSEDGASEAFF
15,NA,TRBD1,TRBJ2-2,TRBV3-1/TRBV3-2,TGTGCCAGCAGTCGGGACAGCGCGAACACCGGGGAGCTGTTTTTT,CASSRDSANTGELFF
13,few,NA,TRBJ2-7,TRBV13,TGTGCCAGCAGGCGCACTAGTGCCTACGAGCAGTACTTC,CASRRTSAYEQYF
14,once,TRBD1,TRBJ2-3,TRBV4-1,TGCGCCAGCAGCCAGTTAGACAGGGGGGTAACGCAGTATTTT,CASSQLDRGVTQYF
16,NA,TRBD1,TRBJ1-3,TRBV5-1,TGCGCCAGCAGCTTGGAGGGACAGGCGACTGGAAACACCATATATTTT,CASSLEGQATGNTIYF
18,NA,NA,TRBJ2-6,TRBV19,TGTGCCAGTAGGCCCTCCGGGACTGAACGCTCTGGGGCCAACGTCCTGACTTTC,CASRPSGTERSGANVLTF
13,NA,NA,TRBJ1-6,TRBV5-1,TGCGCCAGCAGCTTGGCAGGGTATTCACCCCTCCACTTT,CASSLAGYSPLHF
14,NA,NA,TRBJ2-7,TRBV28,TGTGCCAGCCTTTTGGGGGCTCGGTCCTACGAGCAGTACTTC,CASLLGARSYEQYF
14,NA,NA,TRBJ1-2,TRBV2,TGTGCCAGCAGTCCACGAACGGGTAACTATGGCTACACCTTC,CASSPRTGNYGYTF
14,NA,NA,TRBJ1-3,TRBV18,TGTGCTGGGAGGGAAGCCCTCTCTGGAAACACCATATATTTT,CAGREALSGNTIYF
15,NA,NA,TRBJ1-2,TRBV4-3,TGCGCCAGCAGCCACACCCTAACAGGGATCTATGGCTACACCTTC,CASSHTLTGIYGYTF
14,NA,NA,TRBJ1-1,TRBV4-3,TGCGCCAGCAGCCAAGACCCCAGGGACACTGAAGCTTTCTTT,CASSQDPRDTEAFF
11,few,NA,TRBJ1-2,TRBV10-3,TGTGCCATCAGTGAGTCCCTCGGCTACACCTTC,CAISESLGYTF
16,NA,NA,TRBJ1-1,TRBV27,TGTGCCAGTCGTTTTGGGCTTACAGGACCGAACACTGAAGCTTTCTTT,CASRFGLTGPNTEAFF